This T cell receptor beta chain stems from a study of relationships among human T cell subsets. This clonotype has just one count. J gave up 6 bases and V 5 bases, and 15 bases lay outside the gene matches. The germline V gene encodes CDR1 SGHAT and CDR2 FQNNGV. The CDR3 loop spans 16 amino acids. From mRNA, alpha and beta CDR3 regions were amplified using semiquantitative ARM-PCR. ARM-PCR used tagged nested gene-specific primers, then communal superprimers for exponential amplification. In TCRdb, the multiplex PCR reads were re-called with MiXCR into one record per CDR3 protein. The sample lists more than 10,000 distinct CDR3 sequences, 67% occurring once. The Th1 cells were the flow-through after CD25, CD56 and CD294 bead selections.

This sequence originates from a man in his forties in good health. V and J are TRBV11-2 and TRBJ2-5, with 7 bases matching TRBD2. The sample was CD4+ Th1 cells sorted from blood. The CDR3 bases are TGTGCCAGCAGCCCAGGACTAGGGGTGACCGTGAAGACCCAGTACTTC. This gives the protein CASSPGLGVTVKTQYF. The complete variable domain, with remaining parts taken from reference TRBV11-2 and TRBJ2-5, reads EAGVAQSPRYKIIEKRQSVAFWCNPISGHATLYWYQQILGQGPKLLIQFQNNGVVDDSQLPKDRFSAERLKGVDSTLKIQPAKLEDSAVYLCASSPGLGVTVKTQYFGPGTRLLVL.